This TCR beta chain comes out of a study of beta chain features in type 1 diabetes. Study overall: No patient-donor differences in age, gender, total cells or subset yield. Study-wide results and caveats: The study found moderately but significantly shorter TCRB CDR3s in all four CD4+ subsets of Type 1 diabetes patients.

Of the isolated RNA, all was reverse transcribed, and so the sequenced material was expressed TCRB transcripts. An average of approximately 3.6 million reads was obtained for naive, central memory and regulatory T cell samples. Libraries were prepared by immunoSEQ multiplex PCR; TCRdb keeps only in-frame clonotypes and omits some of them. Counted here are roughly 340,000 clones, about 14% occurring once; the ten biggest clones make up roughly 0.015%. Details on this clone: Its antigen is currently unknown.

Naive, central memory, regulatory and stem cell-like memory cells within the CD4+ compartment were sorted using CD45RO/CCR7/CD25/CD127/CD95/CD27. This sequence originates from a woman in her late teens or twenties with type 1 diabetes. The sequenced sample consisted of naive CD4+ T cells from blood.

The CDR3 DNA sequence: TGCGCCAGCAGCCAAGAAGGGACAGGACCCTACGAGCAGTACGTC. Translating gives CASSQEGTGPYEQYV. The chain has TRBV4-1 and TRBJ2-7; 8 nucleotides agree with TRBD1. The CDR3 length is 15 residues. Per germline, CDR1 MGHRA and CDR2 YSYEKL. Trimming at V came to 0 bases and at J to 2 bases, leaving 3 bases not matched to a gene.